This T cell receptor beta chain was identified during a study of PD-L1 blockade in urothelial cancer. In the study overall: Administration of atezolizumab to patients began in about 2014, at 1,200 mg intravenously every 3 weeks. Median T cell yield from blood was over 120,000.

As to time point: pretreatment peripheral blood. All patients handed over anywhere from 1 to 8 samples, pretreatment and on-treatment. V lost 1 base to trimming and J lost 2 bases; unmatched junction nucleotides: 7. There are 16 residues in the CDR3. CDR1 is LGHNA, CDR2 YNFKEQ, per germline. Synthetic TCR analog templates were spiked into each PCR. Clones were sequenced by immunoSEQ multiplex PCR, and TCRdb holds only the in-frame ones, with some missing. The sample has 95,000 or so clones; roughly 84% are singletons. This receptor was identified in a man aged 55 to 70 with urothelial cancer. This specimen consisted of PBMCs, obtained around atezolizumab (anti-PD-L1) treatment. This chain links TRBV4-2 with TRBJ2-7; 8 nucleotides agree with TRBD2. CDR3 loop: CASSQGPGGGTYEQYF. The CDR3 DNA is TGTGCCAGCAGCCAAGGACCCGGGGGGGGGACCTACGAGCAGTACTTC.